This TCR beta chain emerged from a study of sequential checkpoint blockade in melanoma. Across the whole study: Maintenance nivolumab came after either treatment sequence.

Only in-frame clones appear in the TCRdb table, and some are missing; sequencing was by immunoSEQ multiplex PCR. Of about 38,000 clones in the sample, around nine tenths were seen once. The treatment here: randomized to nivolumab then ipilimumab (arm A) or the reverse (arm B). None of the patients previously received DNA-damaging chemotherapy. From thawed PBMCs, live CD3+CD8+ cells negative for CD19 and CD56 were sorted. This receptor was taken from a human donor with melanoma. Material: CD8+ T cells sorted from blood (inferred from file names), obtained from a patient given nivolumab and ipilimumab in sequence.

The CDR3 DNA reads as TGTGCCAGCAGCTCACTAGCGGGAGACCCGACAGATACGCAGTATTTT. Protein: CASSSLAGDPTDTQYF. The chain uses TRBV7-2 and TRBJ2-3; 11 nucleotides line up with TRBD2. V shed 4 bases, J shed 3 bases, and the junction held 6 bases outside the gene matches. This CDR3 is built from 16 residues. Germline CDR1 and CDR2: SGHTA and FQGNSA.